A selection of T cell receptor beta chains follows, all from one sample in a study of T-cell memory formation after mild COVID-19. In TCRdb, the 5' RACE reads were re-called with MiXCR into one record per CDR3 protein. The sample has about 560,000 distinct CDR3 sequences; 17% are singletons. Sequencing was performed on PBMCs or a T cell subset sorted from them (not recorded which). The source of these receptors is an adult woman who had mild COVID-19 (a few samples of this study predate the infection). Cell type and time point are not known. Both conserved end residues are part of each CDR3. Each record gives: clone size, D gene, J gene, V gene, CDR3 DNA, CDR3 protein. The D gene is left open where the match is weak. Clone size is shown for a subset of rows, as once, few, many or a class of expanded clone.

clone_size: few; d_call: -; j_call: TRBJ2-3; v_call: TRBV7-6; cdr3_nt: TGTGCCAGCAGCCGATCGGGGGACGGGTCAGATACGCAGTATTTT; cdr3_aa: CASSRSGDGSDTQYF
clone_size: few; d_call: -; j_call: TRBJ2-3; v_call: TRBV7-9; cdr3_nt: TGTGCCAATCAGGCGGGGAACACAGATACGCAGTATTTT; cdr3_aa: CANQAGNTDTQYF
clone_size: -; d_call: TRBD1; j_call: TRBJ1-1; v_call: TRBV4-2; cdr3_nt: TGTGCCAGCAGCCAGCCAGGACAGGGAATGAACACTGAAGCTTTCTTT; cdr3_aa: CASSQPGQGMNTEAFF
clone_size: -; d_call: -; j_call: TRBJ2-7; v_call: TRBV11-2; cdr3_nt: TGTGCCAGCAGCCCCGGGAAGGGCAGAACCTACGAGCAGTACTTC; cdr3_aa: CASSPGKGRTYEQYF
clone_size: -; d_call: -; j_call: TRBJ1-4; v_call: TRBV5-1; cdr3_nt: TGCGCCAGCAGCCCCACGCTGGGGATCGGAGAAAAACTGTTTTTT; cdr3_aa: CASSPTLGIGEKLFF
clone_size: -; d_call: -; j_call: TRBJ2-6; v_call: TRBV30; cdr3_nt: TGTGCCTGGAGTCGTACAGGGAGTGGGGCCAACGTCCTGACTTTC; cdr3_aa: CAWSRTGSGANVLTF
clone_size: few; d_call: -; j_call: TRBJ2-5; v_call: TRBV24-1; cdr3_nt: TGTGCCACCAGTGACCTGGACGGTGATTCGACCCAGTACTTC; cdr3_aa: CATSDLDGDSTQYF
clone_size: few; d_call: -; j_call: TRBJ2-7; v_call: TRBV29-1; cdr3_nt: TGCACCACCGATGGGGACACGGCCTACGAGCAGTACTTC; cdr3_aa: CTTDGDTAYEQYF
clone_size: -; d_call: TRBD1; j_call: TRBJ2-7; v_call: TRBV5-4; cdr3_nt: TGTGCCAGCAGCTCCGGGACAGTCCGCTCCTACGAGCAGTACTTC; cdr3_aa: CASSSGTVRSYEQYF
clone_size: -; d_call: -; j_call: TRBJ2-7; v_call: TRBV7-9; cdr3_nt: TGTGCCAGCAGCTTAACAGGGAGGGTCCTCGAGCAGTACTTC; cdr3_aa: CASSLTGRVLEQYF
clone_size: -; d_call: TRBD2; j_call: TRBJ2-3; v_call: TRBV15; cdr3_nt: TGTGCCACCAGCAGGAGAGCGGGGGGTGAGGGAGATACGCAGTATTTT; cdr3_aa: CATSRRAGGEGDTQYF
clone_size: few; d_call: TRBD2; j_call: TRBJ2-3; v_call: TRBV12-3/TRBV12-4; cdr3_nt: TGTGCCAGCAGGCCTAGCGGGGGACGCACAGATACGCAGTATTTT; cdr3_aa: CASRPSGGRTDTQYF
clone_size: many; d_call: TRBD1; j_call: TRBJ2-3; v_call: TRBV12-3/TRBV12-4; cdr3_nt: TGTGCCAGCCGGACAGGGGGCACAGATACGCAGTATTTT; cdr3_aa: CASRTGGTDTQYF
clone_size: -; d_call: -; j_call: TRBJ1-3; v_call: TRBV12-3/TRBV12-4; cdr3_nt: TGTGCCAGCAGATCCTTGGGTTTTTCAGGAAACACCATATATTTT; cdr3_aa: CASRSLGFSGNTIYF
clone_size: -; d_call: TRBD1; j_call: TRBJ1-2; v_call: TRBV27; cdr3_nt: TGTGCCAGCAGTTTAGGGACAGGGGGCGATGGCTACACCTTC; cdr3_aa: CASSLGTGGDGYTF
clone_size: many; d_call: -; j_call: TRBJ1-2; v_call: TRBV10-3; cdr3_nt: TGTGCCATCAGTGGCAGGGATCATGGCTACACCTTC; cdr3_aa: CAISGRDHGYTF
clone_size: few; d_call: -; j_call: TRBJ2-7; v_call: TRBV2; cdr3_nt: TGTGCCAGCTCCGGGGAGATCTCCTACGAGCAGTACTTC; cdr3_aa: CASSGEISYEQYF
clone_size: many; d_call: -; j_call: TRBJ2-2; v_call: TRBV12-3/TRBV12-4; cdr3_nt: TGTGCCAGCAGTCTTTTCTTTACGAACACCGGGGAGCTGTTTTTT; cdr3_aa: CASSLFFTNTGELFF
clone_size: few; d_call: -; j_call: TRBJ2-2; v_call: TRBV2; cdr3_nt: TGTGCCAGCAGTGAGGGCACGAACACCGGGGAGCTGTTTTTT; cdr3_aa: CASSEGTNTGELFF
clone_size: -; d_call: TRBD2; j_call: TRBJ2-4; v_call: TRBV5-1; cdr3_nt: TGCGCGAATGTTAGCGGGGGGGCACTAGCCAAAAACATTCAGTACTTC; cdr3_aa: CANVSGGALAKNIQYF
clone_size: -; d_call: TRBD1; j_call: TRBJ1-5; v_call: TRBV20-1; cdr3_nt: TGCAGTGCTAGAGATTTTGGACAGGGACTCGATCAGCCCCAGCATTTT; cdr3_aa: CSARDFGQGLDQPQHF
clone_size: -; d_call: TRBD1; j_call: TRBJ1-2; v_call: TRBV6-2/TRBV6-3; cdr3_nt: TGTGCCACCTCTAACCGGGACAGGGCTAACTATGGCTACACCTTC; cdr3_aa: CATSNRDRANYGYTF
clone_size: few; d_call: TRBD1; j_call: TRBJ1-2; v_call: TRBV3-1; cdr3_nt: TGTGCCAGCAGCCAAGATTATGGACAGGCCTCCCCCGGCTACACCTTC; cdr3_aa: CASSQDYGQASPGYTF
clone_size: many; d_call: -; j_call: TRBJ2-1; v_call: TRBV12-3/TRBV12-4; cdr3_nt: TGTGCCAGCAGTCCTAGGAGGGACAATGAGCAGTTCTTC; cdr3_aa: CASSPRRDNEQFF
clone_size: -; d_call: TRBD1; j_call: TRBJ1-2; v_call: TRBV12-3/TRBV12-4; cdr3_nt: TGTGCCAGCAGTCGGGACAGGGTCCCTTCTGGCTACACCTTC; cdr3_aa: CASSRDRVPSGYTF
clone_size: few; d_call: -; j_call: TRBJ2-2; v_call: TRBV6-5; cdr3_nt: TGTGCCAGCAAACCGGACTACCCCGGGGAGCTGTTTTTT; cdr3_aa: CASKPDYPGELFF
clone_size: -; d_call: -; j_call: TRBJ2-1; v_call: TRBV11-2; cdr3_nt: TGTGCCAGCCACGACTGGGCTAATAATGAGCAGTTCTTC; cdr3_aa: CASHDWANNEQFF
clone_size: few; d_call: -; j_call: TRBJ1-2; v_call: TRBV7-9; cdr3_nt: TGTGCCAGCAGCTTATGGCAGGGTTATGGCTACACCTTC; cdr3_aa: CASSLWQGYGYTF